This T cell receptor (beta chain) stems from a study of T cells in Graves' hyperthyroidism and ophthalmopathy. Study findings and constraints: Ophthalmopathy was distinguished from stable hyperthyroidism by 13 V-J signatures.

Using RNA transcripts as the source, TCR beta CDR3 regions were amplified. With the HTBI primer set, the TCR CDR3 went through a first round of RT-PCR. TCRdb re-derived calls from the multiplex PCR reads in MiXCR, one entry per CDR3 protein. The top ten hold approximately 31% of the sample, which has around 720,000 distinct CDR3 sequences, about a third seen once. For this clonotype: The antigen is undetermined.

The V gene's germline CDR1 is SGHTA and CDR2 FQGTGA. The length of the CDR3 is 15 residues. The J segment lost 5 bases and the V segment lost 6 bases, leaving 11 bases of the junction unmatched. The sample consisted of blood. The sequence was collected from a middle-aged woman with Graves' hyperthyroidism. The V and J genes are TRBV7-3 and TRBJ1-1; TRBD1 aligns across 8 bases. CDR3 in amino acids: CASSSWRQGKTEAFF. CDR3 coding DNA: TGTGCCAGCAGTTCATGGAGACAGGGGAAAACTGAAGCTTTCTTT. The complete variable domain, with remaining parts taken from reference TRBV7-3 and TRBJ1-1, reads GAGVSQTPSNKVTEKGKYVELRCDPISGHTALYWYRQSLGQGPEFLIYFQGTGAADDSGLPNDRFFAVRPEGSVSTLKIQRTERGDSAVYLCASSSWRQGKTEAFFGQGTRLTVV.